These T cell receptor beta chains were read from a single sample in a study of control samples from healthy donors and cancer patients. Clones were sequenced by immunoSEQ multiplex PCR, and TCRdb holds only the in-frame ones, with some missing. The table records around 110,000 clones, 85% to 90% of them present only once. Sequencing was carried out using PBMCs. These TCRs come from a woman between 50 and 59 years old with colorectal cancer. Both conserved end residues are part of each CDR3. D genes are given only for firm matches. Clone sizes are given selectively: once, few, many, or a class where the clone is expanded.

14,TRBV9,NA,TRBJ1-1,NA,CASSDSNLGTEAFF,TGTGCCAGCAGCGACTCTAACCTCGGGACTGAAGCTTTCTTT
15,TRBV6-5,NA,TRBJ2-4,TRBD1,CASAGQGLSKNIQYF,TGTGCCAGCGCGGGACAGGGCCTTTCGAAAAACATTCAGTACTTC
15,TRBV9,NA,TRBJ2-7,NA,CASSVGGAVTYEQYF,TGTGCCAGCAGCGTCGGAGGGGCGGTTACCTACGAGCAGTACTTC
17,TRBV5-6,NA,TRBJ1-6,NA,CASSPGWGPSDNSPLHF,TGTGCCAGCAGCCCCGGATGGGGGCCGAGCGATAATTCACCCCTCCACTTT
11,TRBV29-1,NA,TRBJ2-5,NA,CSLFGGETQYF,TGCAGCTTATTCGGGGGAGAGACCCAGTACTTC
17,TRBV5-4,few,TRBJ2-6,TRBD1,CASSSPSQGAGANVLTF,TGTGCCAGCAGCTCGCCGTCACAGGGGGCTGGGGCCAACGTCCTGACTTTC
13,TRBV27,once,TRBJ2-3,NA,CASRDGYTDTQYF,TGTGCCAGCAGGGACGGATACACAGATACGCAGTATTTT
15,TRBV6-6,NA,TRBJ2-7,NA,CASRGGGASSYEQYF,TGTGCCAGCAGGGGCGGCGGGGCCAGCTCCTACGAGCAGTACTTC
14,TRBV5-1,few,TRBJ1-3,NA,CASSVESSGNTIYF,TGCGCCAGCAGCGTAGAGTCTTCCGGAAACACCATATATTTT
16,TRBV12-5,once,TRBJ1-1,TRBD1,CASGLTTTGIDTEAFF,TGTGCTAGTGGTTTGACCACGACAGGGATAGACACTGAAGCTTTCTTT
13,TRBV24-1,NA,TRBJ1-1,NA,CATSDLTGSEAFF,TGTGCCACCAGTGATTTGACAGGCTCTGAAGCTTTCTTT
12,TRBV20-1,NA,TRBJ2-3,NA,CSASPRTDTQYF,TGCAGTGCTAGTCCCCGCACAGATACGCAGTATTTT
13,TRBV18,NA,TRBJ2-7,NA,CASSPAGEYEQYF,TGTGCCAGCTCACCCGCAGGTGAATACGAGCAGTACTTC
13,TRBV30,NA,TRBJ2-7,TRBD2,CAWGTSGGYEQYF,TGTGCCTGGGGGACTAGCGGGGGCTACGAGCAGTACTTC
15,TRBV28,NA,TRBJ2-5,TRBD2,CASKPGLGEGETQYF,TGTGCCAGCAAGCCGGGACTGGGGGAGGGAGAGACCCAGTACTTC
12,TRBV12-5,NA,TRBJ1-1,NA,CASGLGSGEAFF,TGTGCTAGTGGTTTAGGTTCGGGAGAAGCTTTCTTT
15,TRBV6-5,NA,TRBJ2-6,NA,CASTQHYSGANVLTF,TGTGCCAGCACCCAACACTACTCTGGGGCCAACGTCCTGACTTTC
15,TRBV5-1,NA,TRBJ2-3,NA,CASSPEPRSTDTQYF,TGCGCCAGCAGCCCGGAACCAAGGAGTACAGATACGCAGTATTTT
15,TRBV6-5,NA,TRBJ2-7,TRBD1,CASSYRDRVSYEQYF,TGTGCCAGCAGTTACCGGGACAGGGTATCCTACGAGCAGTACTTC
15,TRBV9,NA,TRBJ1-1,TRBD1,CASSVEGTGRTEAFF,TGTGCCAGCAGCGTAGAGGGGACAGGGCGAACAGAAGCTTTCTTT
13,TRBV13,NA,TRBJ1-1,NA,CASSLTSGAEAFF,TGTGCCAGCAGCCTAACTTCAGGGGCTGAAGCTTTCTTT
17,TRBV27,NA,TRBJ1-2,TRBD1,CASSFTLGTGSAYGYTF,TGTGCCAGCAGTTTCACACTGGGGACAGGGAGTGCCTATGGCTACACCTTC
17,TRBV5-1,NA,TRBJ2-6,NA,CASSGTGTESGANVLTF,TGCGCCAGCAGCGGCACAGGGACGGAATCTGGGGCCAACGTCCTGACTTTC
15,TRBV7-2,NA,TRBJ2-3,TRBD1,CASSPRLDRANTQYF,TGTGCCAGCAGCCCCCGTCTGGACAGGGCAAATACGCAGTATTTT
16,TRBV5-1,NA,TRBJ1-2,NA,CASSSEKRQNADGYTF,TGCGCCAGCAGCTCCGAAAAACGACAAAACGCGGATGGCTACACCTTC
15,TRBV5-5,once,TRBJ1-5,NA,CASSRAGSWNQPQHF,TGTGCCAGCAGCCGCGCGGGGTCGTGGAATCAGCCCCAGCATTTT
15,TRBV5-1,once,TRBJ2-3,TRBD2,CASSPRGGVADTQYF,TGCGCCAGCAGCCCCCGGGGAGGGGTGGCAGATACGCAGTATTTT
14,TRBV18,few,TRBJ1-2,TRBD1,CASSPGTGDYGYTF,TGTGCCAGCTCACCCGGGACAGGGGATTATGGCTACACCTTC
15,TRBV11-2,NA,TRBJ2-1,TRBD2,CASSFIAGSSTEQFF,TGTGCCAGCAGCTTTATAGCGGGATCCTCCACTGAGCAGTTCTTC
13,TRBV6-6,few,TRBJ2-1,TRBD1,CASDRGTYNEQFF,TGTGCCAGCGACAGGGGGACCTACAATGAGCAGTTCTTC
13,TRBV10-3,NA,TRBJ2-5,NA,CAISEFGGETQYF,TGTGCCATCAGTGAGTTTGGTGGTGAGACCCAGTACTTC
14,TRBV19,NA,TRBJ1-5,NA,CASSMQAGPQPQHF,TGTGCCAGTAGTATGCAGGCGGGACCCCAGCCCCAGCATTTT
16,TRBV9,NA,TRBJ1-3,NA,CASSVGGQGSGNTIYF,TGTGCCAGCAGCGTAGGTGGGCAGGGCTCTGGAAACACCATATATTTT